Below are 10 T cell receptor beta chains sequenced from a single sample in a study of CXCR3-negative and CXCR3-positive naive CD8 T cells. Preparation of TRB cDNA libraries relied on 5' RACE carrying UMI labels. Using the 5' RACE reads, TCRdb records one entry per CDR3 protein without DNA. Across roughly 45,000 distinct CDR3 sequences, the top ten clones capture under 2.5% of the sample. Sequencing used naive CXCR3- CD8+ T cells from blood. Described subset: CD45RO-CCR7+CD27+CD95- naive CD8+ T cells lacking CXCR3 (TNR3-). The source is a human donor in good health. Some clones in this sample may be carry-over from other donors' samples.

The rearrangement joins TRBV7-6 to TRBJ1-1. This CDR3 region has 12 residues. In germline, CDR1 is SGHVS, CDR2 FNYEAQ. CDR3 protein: CASRQLNTEAFF.

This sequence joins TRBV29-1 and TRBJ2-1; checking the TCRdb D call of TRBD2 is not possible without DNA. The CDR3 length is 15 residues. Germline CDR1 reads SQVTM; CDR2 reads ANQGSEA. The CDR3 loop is CSVPDGHRLYNEQFF.

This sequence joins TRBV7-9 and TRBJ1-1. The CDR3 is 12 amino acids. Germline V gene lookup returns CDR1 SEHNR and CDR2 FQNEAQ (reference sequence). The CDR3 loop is CASSTGTTEAFF.

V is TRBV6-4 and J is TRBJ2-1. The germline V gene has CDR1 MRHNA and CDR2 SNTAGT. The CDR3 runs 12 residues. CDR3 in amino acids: CASSDSGKKQFF.

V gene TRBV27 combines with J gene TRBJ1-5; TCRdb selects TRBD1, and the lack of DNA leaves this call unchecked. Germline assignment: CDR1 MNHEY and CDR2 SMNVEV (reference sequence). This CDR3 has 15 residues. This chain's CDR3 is CASYCIDRGSQPQHF.

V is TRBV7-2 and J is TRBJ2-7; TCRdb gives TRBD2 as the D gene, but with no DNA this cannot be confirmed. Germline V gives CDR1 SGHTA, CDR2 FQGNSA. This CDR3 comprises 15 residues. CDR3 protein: CASSSWTSGNYEQYF.

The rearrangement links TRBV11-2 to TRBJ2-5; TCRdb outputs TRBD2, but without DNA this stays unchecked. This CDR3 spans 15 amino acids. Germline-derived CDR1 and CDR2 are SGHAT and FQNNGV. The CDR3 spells CASSVWGTNQETQYF.

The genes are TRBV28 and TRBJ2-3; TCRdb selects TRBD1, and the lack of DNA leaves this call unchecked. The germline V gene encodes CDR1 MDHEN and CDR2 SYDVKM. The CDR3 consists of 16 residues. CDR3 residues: CASSLLGGDRTDTQYF. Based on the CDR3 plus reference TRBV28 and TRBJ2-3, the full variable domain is DVKVTQSSRYLVKRTGEKVFLECVQDMDHENMFWYRQDPGLGLRLIYFSYDVKMKEKGDIPEGYSVSREKKERFSLILESASTNQTSMYLCASSLLGGDRTDTQYFGPGTRLTVL.

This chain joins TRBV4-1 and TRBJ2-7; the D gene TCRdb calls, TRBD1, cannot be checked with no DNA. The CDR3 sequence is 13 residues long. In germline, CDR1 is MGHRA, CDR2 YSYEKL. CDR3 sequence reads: CASSQGQYYEQYF.

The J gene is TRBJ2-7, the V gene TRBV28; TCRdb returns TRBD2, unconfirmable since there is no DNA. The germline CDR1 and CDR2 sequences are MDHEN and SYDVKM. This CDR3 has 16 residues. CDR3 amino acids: CASSRGLAGGGYEQYF.